This TCR beta chain came from a study of cytomegalovirus exposure and HLA in healthy donors (dated by TCRdb to the late 2010s). For context, the study as a whole: An earlier analysis of about 560 of the donors reported approximately 300 Gb of sequence data and 117 million unique TCR beta sequences obtained from about 170 million T cells. The study profiled the T cell repertoires of some 610 subjects by immunosequencing and related them to cytomegalovirus serostatus. Among 398 genotyped donors of the cohort, an average of about 240,000 unique TCR beta nucleotide sequences were sequenced per donor, roughly 20% of them non-productive. The genetic ancestry cluster associated with self-reported Caucasian donors included 70% to 85% of the roughly 410 genotyped donors. Along with the approximately 600-subject first cohort, a separate validation cohort of approximately 110 different subjects was used. High-throughput TCR immunosequencing, statistical association of individual TCRs with disease status, and machine learning were combined to predict cytomegalovirus infection status. Typing coverage varied by locus: roughly 629-630 donors for A, B, C, DRB1 and DQB1; approximately 500 for DQA1; more than 600 for DPA1; around 450 for DPB1. All discovery cohort repertoires had been generated on a single sequencing platform. To decide whether each TCR beta V gene segment behaved as functional or pseudogenic, an earlier analysis of approximately 620 of the donors relied on high-throughput TCR beta sequencing. In a later analysis, previously published TCR beta repertoires from more than 500 donors were re-analyzed and high-resolution HLA genotyping was added so that TCR occurrence patterns could be studied. The later analysis used no new phenotypic data to find candidate immune exposures, relying instead on TCR beta sequences and their occurrence across donors. A later genetic analysis used genome-wide SNP genotypes for about 65% of the 666 donors, treating that subset as a discovery cohort. Five DR-DQ haplotypes were handled as single units for association and clustering, since linkage in the cohort was strong. HLA typing covered class I and class II loci at four-digit resolution. Donor age, sex, ethnicity and CMV serostatus were compiled alongside the repertoire data. About 300 gigabases of sequencing data and approximately 84 million unique TCR sequences were included in an early release covering about 620 HLA-typed donors. The study was designed to test whether signatures of past pathogen exposure could be identified by cataloging public T cell receptors.

As for this clone: Its antigen remains unidentified. One base away there is no much larger clone; base qualities are not given.

In total, roughly 670 healthy bone marrow donors made up the cohort. At the time of sampling, every cohort member was nominally healthy, though immune exposures that went unrecorded were likely present. The donor was CMV seronegative and belonged to the group of 350 or so seronegative cohort members. Every donor gave a peripheral blood sample, and the peripheral blood mononuclear cells from that sample were used for TCR beta sequencing. The Qiagen DNeasy Blood Extraction Kit was used to extract genomic DNA from the blood cell samples. From the cysteine up to the phenylalanine, the CDR3 has a length of 16 residues. CDR3 DNA is the only sequence kept; it has 48 bases, read in frame from the first base. V trim: 5 bases; J trim: 4 bases; unmatched bases: 13. Reading the germline V gene gives CDR1 SNHLY and CDR2 FYNNEI. Receptor amplification or capture employed the immunoSEQ multiplex PCR assay. For the multiplex PCR, a mixture combining 60 forward primers for TCR Vbeta segments and 13 reverse primers for TCR Jbeta segments was used. The CDR3 region of rearranged TCR beta genes was amplified from genomic DNA by a multiplex PCR assay. The amplified TCR beta libraries were sequenced on the Illumina HiSeq System as 87-base-pair reads. Per the original workflow: In a later analysis, tens of millions of unique TCR beta chains were counted across the approximately 620 repertoires, and roughly 10 million of these chains were shared by at least two donors. Raw reads were error-corrected and collapsed into unique sequences by a nearest-neighbor algorithm in which closely related sequences were merged to remove PCR and sequencing errors. Alignment of CDR3 sequences to IMGT reference sequences was used to assign V, D and J gene segments. For a sequence to be retained, a match of at least six nucleotides was required to both a V gene segment and a J gene segment. A rearrangement was called productive if the CDR3 had no stop codons and remained in frame with V and J, and every other rearrangement was called non-productive. CDR3 was defined by IMGT convention, running from the second conserved V-encoded cysteine to the conserved J-encoded phenylalanine. Sequences without an unambiguous match to a single V gene segment were excluded from the earlier analysis of about 600 of the donors. In an earlier analysis of around 590 of the donors, a V segment was called functional when productive rearrangements were above 56.7%, and segregating when the standard deviation between donors exceeded 5%. To diagnose cytomegalovirus status from the catalog of TCR beta chain sequences, a statistical classification framework was built. V and J gene assignment, in a later analysis, came from comparing TCR nucleotide sequences with IMGT/GENE-DB human TR gene sequences. In a later analysis, CDR3 sequences and most-parsimonious VDJ recombination scenarios were assigned using the TCRdist pipeline. In a later analysis, each TCR beta chain was defined by its CDR3 amino acid sequence together with its V-gene family, and reads without a unique V-gene family were excluded. As a way to deal with suspected cross-contamination and a sequencing artifact, a later analysis dropped under 600 nucleotide sequences that were highly shared and had low generation probability. For each public chain, a later analysis derived a clonal expansion index from normalized ranks of inferred template counts within each repertoire. Generation probabilities in a later analysis came from a VDJ recombination model fitted to out-of-frame rearrangements, and those results were checked against IGoR. A later analysis scored TCR-TCR, TCR-HLA and TCR-CMV co-occurrence with hypergeometric tests, applying a repertoire-size bias correction to TCR pairs. In a later analysis, false discovery rates were estimated by permuting HLA or CMV assignments 20 times. In a later analysis, co-occurring TCRs were grouped using DBSCAN, with TCRdist sequence similarity added in when clustering inside HLA-allele-positive subsets. Repertoires with fewer than 30,000 or more than 120,000 public chains, plus five repertoires with anomalous nucleotide sharing, were excluded from co-occurrence clustering. TCRdb retrieved this table from immuneACCESS and kept in-frame rearrangements only. Not all clones are present; in checked studies, unresolved V genes account for under half, and no reason is known for the remainder. V and J calls and clone size are given by that table; D and trimming were obtained from the DNA. In this sample the table shows some 110,000 clones, 81% of which occur a single time. About 3.9% of the sample rests with the top ten.

The full study reports these points: The 87-base-pair reads could not distinguish some IMGT-functional V segments, including TRBV6-2 and TRBV6-3, so those segments were excluded. At a false discovery rate of 0.05, a later analysis linked around 17,000 TCR beta sequences to specific HLA alleles. A later analysis found that TCR association rates varied across HLA loci, with DRB1 alleles showing the most associated TCRs and HLA-C alleles the fewest. Several of the top co-occurrence clusters appeared to be linked to parvovirus B19, influenza, CMV and Epstein-Barr virus, according to a later analysis. A few of the identified cytomegalovirus-associated TCR beta chains were confirmed in vitro to be specific for cytomegalovirus antigens. In a later analysis, HLA-associated TCR beta chains showed more clonal expansion and lower generation probabilities than non-associated chains that were equally common. Most TCR sequences were seen in very few donors, while some public TCRs were found in many individuals. The only immune exposure information available for the cohort was CMV serostatus. A later genetic analysis associated a missense DCLRE1C variant with V-gene and J-gene trimming of TCR beta chains, and an independent cohort replicated the association. Only TCR beta chains were sequenced in this cohort, and the absence of alpha or paired-chain data limited detectable features. Because HLA typing was unavailable for some donors at each locus, only the typed subset was used in association tests. When HLA alleles, especially DR and DQ, strongly co-occurred, attributing TCR associations to individual alleles was difficult. Roughly uniform sequencing depth across donors was assumed in presence/absence analyses, although this assumption may not hold. Linkage disequilibrium might explain the correlated functional status among segregating V segments, but an unknown experimental factor could not be ruled out. In a later genetic analysis, fewer N-insertions in productive TCRs were reported among donors in an Asian-associated ancestry cluster than the approximately 710-donor mean. Because counts were too low, roughly 18 rarely observed V segments, including chromosome 9 orphons, were left out of the earlier analysis of 587 of the donors. In a later analysis, most CMV-associated TCR beta chains were found to appear HLA-restricted, with HLA associations seemingly driven largely by CMV exposure. The authors suggested that the approach could potentially be extended to other disease states and immunological phenotypes. The classifier was reported to diagnose cytomegalovirus status with high specificity and sensitivity in both the original and validation cohorts. A further reported finding was that TCR beta sequences accurately predicted the HLA-A and HLA-B alleles for most subjects in the first cohort. In the study, about 150 TCR beta chains were listed as associated with cytomegalovirus. In an earlier analysis of about 600 of the donors, most TCR beta V segments appeared in productive rearrangements about 87% or about 30% of the time, broadly matching IMGT annotations. The sequencing pipeline was judged likely to have produced a cluster of highly shared sequence variants as a technical artifact.

Sequencing was done on a sample of PBMCs. The receptor was derived from a woman in her thirties in good health and CMV-seronegative. Rearrangement joined TRBV2 to TRBJ1-2, and TRBD1 aligns with 7 junction nucleotides. The CDR3 in this case is CASSPNLETGRYGYTF. The bases are TGTGCCAGCAGTCCAAACCTTGAGACAGGGCGCTATGGCTACACCTTC.